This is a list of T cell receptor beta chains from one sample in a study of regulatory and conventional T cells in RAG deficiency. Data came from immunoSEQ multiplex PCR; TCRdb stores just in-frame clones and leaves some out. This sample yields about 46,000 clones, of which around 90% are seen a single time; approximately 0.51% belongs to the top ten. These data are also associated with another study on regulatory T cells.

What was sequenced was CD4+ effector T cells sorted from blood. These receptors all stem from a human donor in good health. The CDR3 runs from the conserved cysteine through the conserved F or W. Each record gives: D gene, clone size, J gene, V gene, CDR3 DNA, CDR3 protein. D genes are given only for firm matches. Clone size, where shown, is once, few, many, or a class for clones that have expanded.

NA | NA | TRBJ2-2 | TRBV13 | TGTGCCAGCACCCTTACCGGCACCGGGGAGCTGTTTTTT | CASTLTGTGELFF
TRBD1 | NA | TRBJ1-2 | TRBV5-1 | TGCGCCAGCAGCGCGACAGGGGGCGTTTCTAACTATGGCTACACCTTC | CASSATGGVSNYGYTF
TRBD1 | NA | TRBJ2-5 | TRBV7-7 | TGTGCTAGCAGCTCCAGGGGACAGAAAGAGACCCAGTACTTC | CASSSRGQKETQYF
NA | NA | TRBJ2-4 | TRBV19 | TGTGCCAGTAACGCTATCAGGAGTGACATTCAGTACTTC | CASNAIRSDIQYF
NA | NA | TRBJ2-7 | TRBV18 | TGTGCCAGCTCACCTCAGGGTTTGGGGATCTACGAGCAGTACTTC | CASSPQGLGIYEQYF
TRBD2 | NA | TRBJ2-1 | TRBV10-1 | TGCGCCAGCAGTCCGGGGGGGCTTCCCAATGAGCAGTTCTTC | CASSPGGLPNEQFF
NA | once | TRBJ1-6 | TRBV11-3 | TGTGCCAGCAGCTTACAGGCGGGGGGCAATTCACCCCTCCACTTT | CASSLQAGGNSPLHF
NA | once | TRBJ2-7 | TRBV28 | TGTGCCAGCAGTCCCCCCCCTACCCACGAGCAGTACTTC | CASSPPPTHEQYF
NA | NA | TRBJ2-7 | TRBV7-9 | TGTGCCAGCACCTCTGCGATCGACTACGAGCAGTACTTC | CASTSAIDYEQYF
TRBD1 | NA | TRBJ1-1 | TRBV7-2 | TGTGCCAGCAGCATGACCGGGACAGGGAACACTGAAGCTTTCTTT | CASSMTGTGNTEAFF
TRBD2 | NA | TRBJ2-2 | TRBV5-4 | TGTGCCAGCAGCTTGCTAGCGGGGGGCCTGGGGGCCGGGGAGCTGTTTTTT | CASSLLAGGLGAGELFF